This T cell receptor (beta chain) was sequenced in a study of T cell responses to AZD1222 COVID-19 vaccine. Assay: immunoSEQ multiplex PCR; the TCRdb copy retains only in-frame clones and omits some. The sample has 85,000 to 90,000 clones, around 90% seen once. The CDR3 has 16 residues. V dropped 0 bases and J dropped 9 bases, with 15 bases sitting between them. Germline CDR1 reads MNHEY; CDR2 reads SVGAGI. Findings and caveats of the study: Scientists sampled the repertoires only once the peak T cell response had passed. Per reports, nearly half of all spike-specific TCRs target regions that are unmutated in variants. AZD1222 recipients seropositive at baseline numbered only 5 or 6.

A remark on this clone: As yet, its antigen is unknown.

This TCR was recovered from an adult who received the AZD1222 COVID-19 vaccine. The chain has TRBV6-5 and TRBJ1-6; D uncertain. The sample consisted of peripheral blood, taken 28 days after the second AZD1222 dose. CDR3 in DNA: TGTGCCAGCAGTTACTCGAAAACGGGAGGTACTTCACCCCTCCACTTT. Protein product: CASSYSKTGGTSPLHF.